Sequencing of this T cell receptor (beta chain) was carried out in a study of CD8 T cells in ankylosing spondylitis (dated by TCRdb to about 2017). Context from the whole study: To find TCR variants linked to disease, the study profiled T cell receptor beta repertoires in ankylosing spondylitis patients and healthy donors. In total, the full study cohort was made up of some 100 healthy donors and some 26 ankylosing spondylitis patients. Peripheral blood samples were taken, and synovial fluid was additionally collected from ankylosing spondylitis patients.

As for this clonotype: Its antigen remains undetermined. The input lacks base qualities; no much larger clone sits a single base away.

The run used an Illumina HiSeq 2500. TCR beta libraries were prepared by quantitative 5'-RACE with molecular barcodes. The study's processing was this. Disease-linked TCR variants were identified with a new computational method built on a probabilistic model of VDJ rearrangement. The public reads were run again by TCRdb, first through fastp at Q25 and then through MiXCR, and only productive beta chains were kept. Each CDR3 protein appears once, grouped with its most common genes and DNA. These V and J calls are TCRdb output, not the study's own analysis. The sample includes some 270,000 distinct CDR3 sequences, with more than 15% observed a single time. The ten biggest clones cover less than 35% of the sample. Results and caveats for the whole study, not just this receptor: Some motif variants had previously been reported in the synovial fluid and blood of reactive arthritis patients, which suggests shared mechanisms of disease initiation. In peripheral blood, the disease-linked clones were found at relatively low frequencies and had a CD8+ phenotype. According to the report, matched synovial fluid samples from ankylosing spondylitis patients were significantly enriched for the disease-linked clones. Blood from ankylosing spondylitis patients appeared to be characterized by a TCR beta motif made up of under ten highly homologous amino acid variants.

Sequenced: blood, either unsorted or a sorted T cell fraction (not recorded which). This sequence was found in a male donor with ankylosing spondylitis or in good health (not recorded which).

The CDR3 region reads CASSLIAGVSEQYF. At the DNA level, the sequence is TGTGCCAGCAGCTTAATCGCGGGAGTAAGCGAGCAGTACTTC. The chain joins TRBV7-9 to TRBJ2-7, with 7 central nucleotides matching TRBD2. CDR1 and CDR2, looked up from the germline V gene (reference sequence), are SEHNR and FQNEAQ. At the junction V is shortened by 2 bases and J by 6 bases; bases outside the gene matches: 7. The CDR3 covers 14 residues, taking in both the cysteine and the phenylalanine. This entry keeps only the CDR3 DNA: 42 bases, framed from base 1.